One sample yielded the 7 T cell receptor beta chains listed below, sequenced in a study of blood T cell repertoires in COVID-19. The protocol was immunoSEQ multiplex PCR, while the TCRdb copy is restricted to in-frame clones and leaves out a portion. Here the sample spans around 250,000 clones, around 87% being singletons. Sample: peripheral blood. These receptor sequences come from a woman in her seventies with active or convalescent COVID-19.

The rearrangement joins TRBV11-3 to TRBJ2-5; TRBD1 matches at 10 bases. The CDR3 is made up of 19 amino acids. V was pared by 1 base and J by 3 bases, with 14 bases of the junction left unmatched. Germline assignment: CDR1 SGHNT and CDR2 YENEEA. CDR3 protein: CASSLGAWRDRGREETQYF. The CDR3 bases are TGTGCCAGCAGCTTAGGAGCTTGGAGGGACAGGGGCCGTGAAGAGACCCAGTACTTC.

This clone turned up a few times. The rearrangement links TRBV7-8 to TRBJ1-2; 7 nucleotides match TRBD1. In germline, CDR1 is SGHVS, CDR2 FQNEAQ. V shed 5 bases and J 5 bases; nucleotides not matched to a gene: 11. This CDR3 has 15 amino acids. For the CDR3, the DNA is TGTGCCAGCAGCCCTAACCCCGGGACAGCATATGGCTACACCTTC. This encodes CASSPNPGTAYGYTF. Full variable domain (remainder filled in from reference TRBV7-8 and TRBJ1-2): GAGVSQSPRYKVAKRGQDVALRCDPISGHVSLFWYQQALGQGPEFLTYFQNEAQLDKSGLPSDRFFAERPEGSVSTLKIQRTQQEDSAVYLCASSPNPGTAYGYTFGSGTRLTVV.

This clone came up a few times. The gene calls are TRBV9 and TRBJ2-1; possibly TRBD2 for D (7 bases). The CDR3 is made up of 20 amino acids. CDR1 is SGDLS and CDR2 is YYNGEE in the germline V gene. The V end lost 0 bases, the J end lost 0 bases, and 22 bases lay between the germline ends. CDR3 protein: CASSVVPSGGGPSSYNEQFF. The CDR3 region has the DNA TGTGCCAGCAGCGTAGTCCCGTCGGGCGGGGGCCCAAGCTCCTACAATGAGCAGTTCTTC.

The rearrangement uses TRBV5-1 and TRBJ1-2; D is unclear. The germline CDR1 and CDR2 sequences are SGHRS and YFSETQ. The V gene lost 3 bases and the J gene lost 4 bases, with 13 bases spanning the gap. The CDR3 consists of 14 residues. CDR3 coding DNA: TGCGCCAGCAGCTCAGAGACACCCTCCTATGGCTACACCTTC. It encodes CASSSETPSYGYTF.

The V gene is TRBV6-5, the J gene TRBJ2-7, with D maybe TRBD1 (6 bases). Germline CDR1 is MNHEY and CDR2 is SVGAGI. The CDR3 extends over 12 amino acids. Trimming shortened V by 8 bases and J by 3 bases, and 11 bases separated the two germline ends. The CDR3: CASGTGRYEQYF. CDR3 sequence (DNA): TGTGCCAGCGGAACAGGGCGCTACGAGCAGTACTTC.

This chain's CDR3 is CASSQGGRGNTEAFF. DNA of the CDR3: TGTGCCAGCAGTCAAGGTGGCAGAGGGAACACTGAAGCTTTCTTT. The rearrangement links TRBV7-3 to TRBJ1-1; D is unresolved. This CDR3 is built from 15 residues. Deletions cut 6 bases from V and 1 base from J, with 15 bases between. Germline V gene data show CDR1 as SGHTA and CDR2 as FQGTGA. Full variable domain (rest looked up from reference TRBV7-3 and TRBJ1-1): GAGVSQTPSNKVTEKGKYVELRCDPISGHTALYWYRQSLGQGPEFLIYFQGTGAADDSGLPNDRFFAVRPEGSVSTLKIQRTERGDSAVYLCASSQGGRGNTEAFFGQGTRLTVV.

The rearrangement uses TRBV14 and TRBJ1-1; D not resolved. V was shortened by 4 bases and J by 5 bases, with 17 bases between the two germline ends. The germline gives CDR1 SGHDN, CDR2 FVKESK. The CDR3 totals 15 residues. Written as DNA, the CDR3 is TGTGCCAGCAGCCTCCGGCCTCTCCCGGGGACTGAAGCTTTCTTT. The encoded protein is CASSLRPLPGTEAFF.